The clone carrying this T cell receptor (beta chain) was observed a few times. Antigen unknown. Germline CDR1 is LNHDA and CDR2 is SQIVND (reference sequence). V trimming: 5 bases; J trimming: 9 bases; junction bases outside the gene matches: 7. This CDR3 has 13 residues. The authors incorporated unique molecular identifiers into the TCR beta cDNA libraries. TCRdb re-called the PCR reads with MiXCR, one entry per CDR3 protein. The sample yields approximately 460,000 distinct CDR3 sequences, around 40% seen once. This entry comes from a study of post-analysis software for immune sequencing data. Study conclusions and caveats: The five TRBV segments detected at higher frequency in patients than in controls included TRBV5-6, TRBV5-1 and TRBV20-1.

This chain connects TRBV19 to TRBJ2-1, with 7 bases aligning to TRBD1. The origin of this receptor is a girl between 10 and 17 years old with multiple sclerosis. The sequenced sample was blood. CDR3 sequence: CASSANRGGEQFF. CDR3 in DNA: TGTGCCAGTAGTGCGAACAGGGGTGGTGAGCAGTTCTTC.